The rows below give T cell receptor beta chains drawn from one sample of a study of blood T cell repertoires in COVID-19. The repertoire was sequenced with immunoSEQ multiplex PCR; TCRdb's copy has only in-frame clones and lacks some. Of 150,000 to 200,000 clones in the sample, about 89% were seen once. The specimen sequenced was peripheral blood. These receptors were taken from a man aged 70 or older with acute or convalescent COVID-19. Both conserved end residues are part of each CDR3. The D gene is left open where the match is weak. Expanded clones get a size class; other rows say once, few or many, or leave the size out.

d_call j_call clone_size v_call cdr3_aa cdr3_nt
TRBD1 TRBJ2-7 - TRBV7-6 CASSTGTGLYEQYF TGTGCCAGCAGCACCGGGACAGGTCTTTACGAGCAGTACTTC
- TRBJ2-1 - TRBV18 CASSSRGSTGNEQFF TGTGCCAGCTCATCCCGAGGGTCTACCGGGAATGAGCAGTTCTTC
TRBD2 TRBJ2-3 once TRBV5-1 CASSFSAGNTDTQYF TGCGCCAGCAGCTTCTCAGCGGGGAACACAGATACGCAGTATTTT
TRBD2 TRBJ2-7 - TRBV7-9 CASSAGGDYEQYF TGTGCCAGCAGCGCGGGAGGGGACTACGAGCAGTACTTC
- TRBJ2-7 - TRBV12-3/TRBV12-4 CASNRDLSYEQYF TGTGCCAGCAATCGGGATCTATCCTACGAGCAGTACTTC
TRBD1 TRBJ1-5 - TRBV3-1/TRBV3-2 CASSQGTGTDQPQHF TGTGCCAGCAGCCAAGGGACAGGGACGGATCAGCCCCAGCATTTT
TRBD2 TRBJ2-3 - TRBV7-8 CASSLGTSGGEGQYF TGTGCCAGCAGCTTAGGGACTAGCGGGGGGGAGGGGCAGTATTTT
TRBD1 TRBJ1-5 - TRBV27 CASSLTNRGQPQHF TGTGCCAGCAGTTTAACGAACAGGGGTCAGCCCCAGCATTTT
- TRBJ1-5 - TRBV27 CASADRYSNQPQHF TGTGCCAGCGCAGACAGATATAGCAATCAGCCCCAGCATTTT
- TRBJ2-2 - TRBV27 CASSWRAPPLNPNGELFF TGTGCCAGCAGTTGGAGGGCCCCTCCCTTAAATCCCAACGGGGAGCTGTTTTTT
TRBD2 TRBJ2-3 once TRBV19 CASSKGEASGSTDTQYF TGTGCCAGTAGCAAGGGGGAAGCTAGCGGGAGTACAGATACGCAGTATTTT
TRBD1 TRBJ2-2 few TRBV15 CATTGTDGTGELFF TGTGCCACCACCGGGACAGATGGCACCGGGGAGCTGTTTTTT
- TRBJ1-5 once TRBV6-6 CASSYRGTDQPQHF TGTGCCAGCAGTTACAGGGGAACGGATCAGCCCCAGCATTTT
- TRBJ1-4 - TRBV5-4 CASSPSPTPGTNEKLFF TGTGCCAGCAGCCCATCCCCCACCCCCGGGACTAATGAAAAACTGTTTTTT
- TRBJ1-5 - TRBV20-1 CSDSVQPQHF TGCAGCGACTCGGTTCAGCCCCAGCATTTT
- TRBJ2-4 - TRBV4-3 CASSQDASGNIQYF TGCGCCAGCAGCCAAGATGCGAGTGGAAACATTCAGTACTTC
TRBD1 TRBJ1-2 - TRBV7-6 CASSAGTGNYGYTF TGTGCCAGCAGCGCCGGGACAGGGAACTATGGCTACACCTTC
TRBD1 TRBJ1-2 - TRBV7-2 CASSLTGGSFGYTF TGTGCCAGCAGCTTGACAGGGGGTTCTTTTGGCTACACCTTC
- TRBJ2-1 - TRBV27 CASGPHSSYNEQFF TGTGCCAGCGGCCCTCACAGCTCCTACAATGAGCAGTTCTTC
TRBD1 TRBJ2-2 - TRBV7-3 CASSRLTGVGNTGELFF TGTGCCAGCAGCCGCCTTACAGGGGTCGGGAACACCGGGGAGCTGTTTTTT
- TRBJ1-2 - TRBV28 CASCIGRDYGYTF TGTGCCAGCTGCATTGGCAGGGATTATGGCTACACCTTC
- TRBJ1-2 once TRBV24-1 CATSDLDNNYGYTF TGTGCCACCAGTGATTTGGACAATAACTATGGCTACACCTTC
TRBD1 TRBJ1-2 - TRBV3-1/TRBV3-2 CASSDRVARNGYTF TGTGCCAGCAGTGACAGGGTGGCGAGAAATGGCTACACCTTC
- TRBJ2-5 once TRBV12-3/TRBV12-4 CASRPAHWETQYF TGTGCCAGCAGGCCCGCCCACTGGGAGACCCAGTACTTC
- TRBJ2-6 - TRBV21-1 CASSKCLAGGCSGANVLTF TGTGCCAGCAGCAAGTGCCTAGCGGGGGGGTGCTCTGGGGCCAACGTCCTGACTTTC
TRBD2 TRBJ2-1 - TRBV6-1 CASSDLSGAYNEQFF TGTGCCAGCAGTGACCTCAGCGGGGCCTACAATGAGCAGTTCTTC
- TRBJ1-1 - TRBV7-9 CASSEGVATEAFF TGTGCCAGCAGCGAAGGTGTAGCCACTGAAGCTTTCTTT
- TRBJ2-1 - TRBV7-9 CASSLRSSGHNEQFF TGTGCCAGCAGCTTGCGGAGTAGCGGCCACAATGAGCAGTTCTTC
TRBD2 TRBJ2-7 - TRBV7-9 CASSPRAGASSYEQYF TGTGCCAGCAGCCCAAGGGCGGGAGCCAGCTCCTACGAGCAGTACTTC
TRBD1 TRBJ1-4 - TRBV5-1 CASSLGTANEKLFF TGCGCCAGCAGCCTCGGGACAGCTAATGAAAAACTGTTTTTT